This record concerns one T cell receptor beta chain sequence. As yet, its antigen is unknown. These data belong to a study of PD-1 blockade in classical Hodgkin lymphoma. Study details: Intravenous infusions of nivolumab 3 mg/kg reached patients every 2 weeks. Findings of the study overall: CD4+ TCR diversity, unlike CD8+, rose significantly by C4D1. It was among complete responders that baseline diversity resembled that of newly diagnosed patients.

Each of the patients experienced relapse following autologous stem cell transplantation, and their brentuximab vedotin exposure differed. Generated by immunoSEQ multiplex PCR, the TCRdb table keeps only in-frame clones and is missing some. This sample has about 97,000 clones; roughly 83% occur once, and the top ten carry 12%. Looked up from germline, CDR1 is SEHNR and CDR2 is FQNEAQ (reference sequence). The CDR3 covers 12 residues. V was pared by 4 bases and J by 10 bases, with 13 bases between. This TCR came from a human donor with classical Hodgkin lymphoma. This sequence joins TRBV7-9 and TRBJ1-1; the D gene is possibly TRBD1 (5 bases). The material was peripheral blood mononuclear cells (PBMCs), obtained at baseline. This chain's CDR3 is CASSSQGLAAFF. CDR3 nucleotides: TGTGCCAGCAGCTCGCAGGGATTGGCAGCTTTCTTT.